The clone carrying this TCR beta chain was recorded a few times. In the authors' methods: Researchers report that nucleated cell counts were estimated from reference gene primer amplification. This table comes from immunoSEQ multiplex PCR, and its TCRdb copy is limited to in-frame clones, with some not included. V and J calls and clone size are given by that table; D and trimming were obtained from the DNA. The data show about 95,000 clones, about four fifths seen once. Enrollment of patients from Seattle took place during active infection, with longitudinal follow-up. The CDR3 spans 19 residues. Germline assignment: CDR1 LNHNV and CDR2 YYDKDF (reference sequence). V was cut by 2 bases and J by 0 bases, with 20 bases left in between. The data stem from a study of blood T cell repertoires in COVID-19. Study as a whole: Both acute and convalescent COVID-19 samples were obtained from the United States, Italy and Spain. PBMCs, B-cell-depleted T cells, or T cells provided the cDNA or gDNA that made up the material.

Sample: peripheral blood. The rearrangement uses TRBV15 and TRBJ1-5; tentative D call: TRBD1 (6 bases). The receptor was isolated from a man older than 75 with COVID-19, enrolled during active disease. CDR3 amino acids: CATSRTHPGTKVSNQPQHF. Written as DNA, the CDR3 is TGTGCCACCAGCAGAACTCACCCAGGGACAAAGGTTAGCAATCAGCCCCAGCATTTT.